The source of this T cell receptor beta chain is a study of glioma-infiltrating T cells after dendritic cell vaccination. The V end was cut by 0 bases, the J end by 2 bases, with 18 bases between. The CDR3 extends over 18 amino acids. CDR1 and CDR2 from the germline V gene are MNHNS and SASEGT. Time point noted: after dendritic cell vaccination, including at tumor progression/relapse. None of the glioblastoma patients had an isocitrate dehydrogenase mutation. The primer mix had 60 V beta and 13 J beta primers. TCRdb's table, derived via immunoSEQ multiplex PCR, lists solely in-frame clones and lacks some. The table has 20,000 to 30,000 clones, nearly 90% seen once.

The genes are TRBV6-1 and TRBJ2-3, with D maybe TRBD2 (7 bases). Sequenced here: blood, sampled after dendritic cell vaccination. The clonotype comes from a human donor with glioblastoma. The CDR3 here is CASSEAPQAGANTDTQYF. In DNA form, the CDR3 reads TGTGCCAGCAGTGAAGCCCCGCAGGCGGGGGCCAACACAGATACGCAGTATTTT.